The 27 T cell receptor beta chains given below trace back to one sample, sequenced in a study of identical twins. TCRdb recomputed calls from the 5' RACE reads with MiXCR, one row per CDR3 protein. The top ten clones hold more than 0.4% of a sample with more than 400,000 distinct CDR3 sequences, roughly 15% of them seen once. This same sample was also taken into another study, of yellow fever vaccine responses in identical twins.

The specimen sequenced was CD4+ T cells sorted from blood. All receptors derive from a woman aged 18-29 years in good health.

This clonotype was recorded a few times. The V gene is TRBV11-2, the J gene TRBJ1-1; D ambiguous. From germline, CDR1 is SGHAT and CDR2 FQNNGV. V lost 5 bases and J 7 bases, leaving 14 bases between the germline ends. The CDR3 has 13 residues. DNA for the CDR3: TGTGCCAGCAGCCCCGTGGAGCAAATTGAAGCTTTCTTT. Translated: CASSPVEQIEAFF.

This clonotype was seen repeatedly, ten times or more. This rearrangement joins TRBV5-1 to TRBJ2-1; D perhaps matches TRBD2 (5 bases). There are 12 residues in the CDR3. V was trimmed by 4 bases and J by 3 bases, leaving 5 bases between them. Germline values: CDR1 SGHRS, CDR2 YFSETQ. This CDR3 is CASSRDYNEQFF. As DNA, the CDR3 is TGCGCCAGCAGCCGGGACTACAATGAGCAGTTCTTC.

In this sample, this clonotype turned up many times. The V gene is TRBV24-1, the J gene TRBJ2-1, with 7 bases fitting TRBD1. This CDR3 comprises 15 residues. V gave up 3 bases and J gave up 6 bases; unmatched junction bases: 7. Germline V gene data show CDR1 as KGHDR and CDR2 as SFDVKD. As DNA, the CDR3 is TGTGCCACCAGTGATGACAGGGCCCGAGGCAATGAGCAGTTCTTC. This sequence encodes CATSDDRARGNEQFF.

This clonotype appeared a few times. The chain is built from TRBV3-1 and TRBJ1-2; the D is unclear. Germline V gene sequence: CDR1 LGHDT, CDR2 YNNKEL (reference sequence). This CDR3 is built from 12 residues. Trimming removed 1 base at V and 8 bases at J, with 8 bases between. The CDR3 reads CASSQGREGYTF. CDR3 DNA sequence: TGTGCCAGCAGCCAAGGAAGGGAAGGCTACACCTTC. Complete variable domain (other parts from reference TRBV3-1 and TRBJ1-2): DTAVSQTPKYLVTQMGNDKSIKCEQNLGHDTMYWYKQDSKKFLKIMFSYNNKELIINETVPNRFSPKSPDKAHLNLHINSLELGDSAVYFCASSQGREGYTFGSGTRLTVV.

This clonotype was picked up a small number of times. In nucleotides, the CDR3 is TGTGCCACCAGTGATAGCGGGAGTCGGTACGAGCAGTACTTC. This translates into CATSDSGSRYEQYF. The V and J genes are TRBV24-1 and TRBJ2-7; 8 bases align to TRBD2. The ends lost 3 bases at V and 4 bases at J; junction bases unmatched: 4. This CDR3 spans 14 amino acids. Germline CDR1 is KGHDR and CDR2 is SFDVKD.

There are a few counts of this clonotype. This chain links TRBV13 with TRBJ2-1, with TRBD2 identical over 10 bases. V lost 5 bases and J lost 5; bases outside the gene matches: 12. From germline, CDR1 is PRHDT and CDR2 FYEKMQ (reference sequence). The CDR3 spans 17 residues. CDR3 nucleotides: TGTGCCAGCAGCCTTAGCTATACTAGCGGGAAGAACAATGAGCAGTTCTTC. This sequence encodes CASSLSYTSGKNNEQFF.

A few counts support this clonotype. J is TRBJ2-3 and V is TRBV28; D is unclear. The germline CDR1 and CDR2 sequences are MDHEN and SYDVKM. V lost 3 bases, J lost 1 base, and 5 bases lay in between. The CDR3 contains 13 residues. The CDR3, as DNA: TGTGCCAGCAGTTTCACCCGCACAGATACGCAGTATTTT. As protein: CASSFTRTDTQYF.

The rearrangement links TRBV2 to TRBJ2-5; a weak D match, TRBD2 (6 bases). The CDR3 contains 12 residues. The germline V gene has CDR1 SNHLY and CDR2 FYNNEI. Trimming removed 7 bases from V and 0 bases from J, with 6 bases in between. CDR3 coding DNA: TGTGCCAGCACGGGGGACCAAGAGACCCAGTACTTC. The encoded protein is CASTGDQETQYF.

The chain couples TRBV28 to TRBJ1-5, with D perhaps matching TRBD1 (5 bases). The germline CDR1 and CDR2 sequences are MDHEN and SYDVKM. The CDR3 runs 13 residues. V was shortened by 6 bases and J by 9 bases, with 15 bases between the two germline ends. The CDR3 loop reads CASSLGGTGPQHF. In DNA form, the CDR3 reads TGTGCCAGCAGCTTGGGGGGGACCGGGCCCCAGCATTTT.

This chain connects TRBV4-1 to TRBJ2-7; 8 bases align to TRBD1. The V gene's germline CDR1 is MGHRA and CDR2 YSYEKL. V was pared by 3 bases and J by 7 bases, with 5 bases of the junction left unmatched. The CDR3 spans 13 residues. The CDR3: CASSQTGAGEQYF. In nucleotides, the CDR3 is TGCGCCAGCAGCCAGACAGGGGCGGGGGAGCAGTACTTC.

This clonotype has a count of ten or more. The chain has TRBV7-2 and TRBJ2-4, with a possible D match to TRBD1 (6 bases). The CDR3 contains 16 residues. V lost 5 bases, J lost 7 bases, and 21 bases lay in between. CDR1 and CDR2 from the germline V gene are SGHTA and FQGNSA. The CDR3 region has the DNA TGTGCCAGCAGCCTTATCGGTTCAGGGGCCGGGAACATTCAGTACTTC. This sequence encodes CASSLIGSGAGNIQYF.

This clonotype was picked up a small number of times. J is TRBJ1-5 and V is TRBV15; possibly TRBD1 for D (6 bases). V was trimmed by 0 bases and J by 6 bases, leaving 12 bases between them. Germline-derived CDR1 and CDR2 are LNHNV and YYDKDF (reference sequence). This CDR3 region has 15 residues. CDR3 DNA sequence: TGTGCCACCAGCAGAGATGGGGGGGGCAGTCAGCCCCAGCATTTT. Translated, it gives CATSRDGGGSQPQHF.

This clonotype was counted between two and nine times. CDR3: CAISEGEGTPLHF. The DNA of the CDR3 is TGTGCCATCAGTGAGGGCGAGGGGACACCCCTCCACTTT. The chain combines TRBV10-3 with TRBJ1-6, with D possibly matching TRBD1 (5 bases). Trimming pared 2 bases from V and 11 bases from J, leaving 10 bases between. Germline V lookup: CDR1 ENHRY, CDR2 SYGVKD. This CDR3 region has 13 residues.

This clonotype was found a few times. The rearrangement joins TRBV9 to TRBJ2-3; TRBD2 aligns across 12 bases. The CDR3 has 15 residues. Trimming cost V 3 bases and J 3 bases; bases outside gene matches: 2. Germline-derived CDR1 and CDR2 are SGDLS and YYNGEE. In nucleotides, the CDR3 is TGTGCCAGCAGCGGGACTAGCGGGATAACAGATACGCAGTATTTT. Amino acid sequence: CASSGTSGITDTQYF.

CDR3 residues: CATSRPQGSGNTIYF. The DNA of the CDR3 is TGTGCCACCAGCAGACCCCAGGGCTCTGGAAACACCATATATTTT. J is TRBJ1-3 and V is TRBV15; D might be TRBD1 (5 bases). This CDR3 is built from 15 residues. Trimming stripped 2 bases from V and 0 bases from J, with 8 bases between. Germline CDR1 reads LNHNV; CDR2 reads YYDKDF (reference sequence).

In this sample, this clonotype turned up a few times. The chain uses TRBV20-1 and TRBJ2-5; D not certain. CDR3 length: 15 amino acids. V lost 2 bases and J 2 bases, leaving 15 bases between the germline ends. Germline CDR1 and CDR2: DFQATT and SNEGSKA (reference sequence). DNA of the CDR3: TGCAGTGCTAGAAGGTCGAAGGGTACGCAAGAGACCCAGTACTTC. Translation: CSARRSKGTQETQYF.

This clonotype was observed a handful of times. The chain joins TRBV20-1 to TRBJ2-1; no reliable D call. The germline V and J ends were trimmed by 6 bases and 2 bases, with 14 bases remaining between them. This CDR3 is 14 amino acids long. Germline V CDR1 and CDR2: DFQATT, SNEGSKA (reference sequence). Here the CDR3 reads CSAPTRGAYNEQFF. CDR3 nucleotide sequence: TGCAGTGCGCCGACTCGTGGGGCCTACAATGAGCAGTTCTTC.

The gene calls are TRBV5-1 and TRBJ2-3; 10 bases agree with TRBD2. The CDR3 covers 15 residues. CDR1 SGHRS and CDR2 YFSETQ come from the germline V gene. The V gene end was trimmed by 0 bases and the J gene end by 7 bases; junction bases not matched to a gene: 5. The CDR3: CASSLDASGGYTQYF. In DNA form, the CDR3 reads TGCGCCAGCAGCTTGGATGCTAGCGGGGGATATACGCAGTATTTT.

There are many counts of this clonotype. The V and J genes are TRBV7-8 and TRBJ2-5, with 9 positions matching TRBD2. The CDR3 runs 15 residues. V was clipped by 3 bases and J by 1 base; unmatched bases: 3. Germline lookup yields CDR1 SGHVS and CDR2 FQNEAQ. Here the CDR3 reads CASSLTSGVQETQYF. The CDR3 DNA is TGTGCCAGCAGCTTGACTAGCGGAGTCCAAGAGACCCAGTACTTC.

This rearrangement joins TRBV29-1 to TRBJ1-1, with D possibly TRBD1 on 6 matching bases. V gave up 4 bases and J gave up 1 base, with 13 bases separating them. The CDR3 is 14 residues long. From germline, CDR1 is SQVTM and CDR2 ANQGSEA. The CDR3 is CSVATRGRNTEAFF. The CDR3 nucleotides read TGCAGCGTTGCTACCAGGGGACGGAACACTGAAGCTTTCTTT.

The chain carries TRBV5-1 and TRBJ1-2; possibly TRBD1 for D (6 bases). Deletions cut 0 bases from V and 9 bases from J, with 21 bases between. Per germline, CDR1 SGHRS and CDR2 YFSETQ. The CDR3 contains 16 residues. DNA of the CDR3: TGCGCCAGCAGCTTGGTGTCCGGGGGCGCTGAAGGGCGCTACACCTTC. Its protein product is CASSLVSGGAEGRYTF.

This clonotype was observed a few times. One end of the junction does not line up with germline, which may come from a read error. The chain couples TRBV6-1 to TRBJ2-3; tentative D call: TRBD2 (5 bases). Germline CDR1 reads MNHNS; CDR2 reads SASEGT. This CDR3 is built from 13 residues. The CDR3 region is CASQLADVGVEGF. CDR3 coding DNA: TGTGCCAGCCAATTGGCGGATGTGGGAGTTGAGGGTTTT.

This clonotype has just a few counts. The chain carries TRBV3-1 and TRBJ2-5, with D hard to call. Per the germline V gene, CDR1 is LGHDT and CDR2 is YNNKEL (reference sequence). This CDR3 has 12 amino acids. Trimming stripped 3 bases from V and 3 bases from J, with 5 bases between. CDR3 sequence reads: CASSHIEETQYF. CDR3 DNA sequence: TGTGCCAGCAGCCACATTGAAGAGACCCAGTACTTC.

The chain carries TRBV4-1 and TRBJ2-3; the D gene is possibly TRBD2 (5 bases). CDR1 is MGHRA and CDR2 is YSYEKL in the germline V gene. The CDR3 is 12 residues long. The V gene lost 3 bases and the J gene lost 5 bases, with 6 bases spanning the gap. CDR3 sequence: CASSHRGDTQYF. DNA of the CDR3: TGCGCCAGCAGCCATCGGGGAGATACGCAGTATTTT.

CDR3 sequence reads: CASSLFPGTSGASSSYNEQFF. The CDR3 DNA is TGTGCCAGCAGTTTATTCCCCGGGACTAGCGGAGCCTCGAGCTCCTACAATGAGCAGTTCTTC. The V and J genes are TRBV28 and TRBJ2-1; 11 positions match TRBD2. Germline V gives CDR1 MDHEN, CDR2 SYDVKM. Losses at the gene ends were 1 base for V and 0 bases for J; bases not matched to a gene: 14. The CDR3 extends over 21 amino acids.

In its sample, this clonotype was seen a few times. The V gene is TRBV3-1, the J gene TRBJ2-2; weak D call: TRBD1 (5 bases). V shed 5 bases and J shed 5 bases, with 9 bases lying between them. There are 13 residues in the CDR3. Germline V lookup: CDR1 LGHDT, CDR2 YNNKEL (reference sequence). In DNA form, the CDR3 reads TGTGCCAGCAGCGCGACAGTTACCGGGGAGCTGTTTTTT. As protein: CASSATVTGELFF.

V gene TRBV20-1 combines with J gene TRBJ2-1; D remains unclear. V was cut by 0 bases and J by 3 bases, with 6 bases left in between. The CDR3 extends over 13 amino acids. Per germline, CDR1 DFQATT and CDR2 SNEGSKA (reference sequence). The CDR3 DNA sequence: TGCAGTGCTAGAGATCATGGCTACAATGAGCAGTTCTTC. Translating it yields CSARDHGYNEQFF.